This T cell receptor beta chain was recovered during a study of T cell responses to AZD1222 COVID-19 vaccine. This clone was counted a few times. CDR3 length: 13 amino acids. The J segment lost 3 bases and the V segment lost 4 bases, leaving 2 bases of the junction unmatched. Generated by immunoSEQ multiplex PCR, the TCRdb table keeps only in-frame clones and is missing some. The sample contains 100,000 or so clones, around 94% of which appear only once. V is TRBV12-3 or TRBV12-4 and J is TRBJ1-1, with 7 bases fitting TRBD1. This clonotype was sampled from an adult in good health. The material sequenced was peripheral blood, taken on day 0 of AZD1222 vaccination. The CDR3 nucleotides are TGTGCCAGCAGTTATACAGGGGACACTGAAGCTTTCTTT. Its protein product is CASSYTGDTEAFF.